Below are 29 T cell receptor beta chains sequenced from a single sample in a study of blood T cell repertoires in COVID-19. TCRdb keeps only in-frame clones here, not all; method: immunoSEQ multiplex PCR. The data show about 140,000 clones, about 86% seen once. The sample taken for sequencing was peripheral blood. These receptors were taken from a woman aged 40-49 years with acute or convalescent COVID-19.

The rearrangement joins TRBV7-2 to TRBJ2-7; weak D call: TRBD1 (7 bases). V lost 4 bases and J 0 bases, leaving 10 bases between the germline ends. The CDR3 runs 14 residues. Germline CDR1 is SGHTA and CDR2 is FQGNSA. The CDR3 is CASSYRGGSYEQYF. Written as DNA, the CDR3 is TGTGCCAGCAGCTACAGGGGAGGCTCCTACGAGCAGTACTTC.

This sequence joins TRBV3-1 (or the pseudogene TRBV3-2) and TRBJ1-1; D possibly corresponds to TRBD1 (6 bases). The germline V gene has CDR1 LGHDT and CDR2 YNNKEL (reference sequence). V lost 8 bases, J lost 7 bases, and 17 bases lay in between. The CDR3 spans 13 residues. The DNA of the CDR3 is TGTGCCAGCGGGAAAATTAAGGACAGTGAAGCTTTCTTT. Translated, it gives CASGKIKDSEAFF.

The chain employs TRBV20-1 and TRBJ2-1; D uncertain. Per the germline V gene, CDR1 is DFQATT and CDR2 is SNEGSKA (reference sequence). The CDR3 sequence is 12 residues long. V was clipped by 3 bases and J by 5 bases, with 8 bases between them. The CDR3 bases are TGCAGTGCTAGTTCCCTTGACAATGAGCAGTTCTTC. Translation gives CSASSLDNEQFF.

The CDR3 loop reads CASSFSTGLEAFF. The CDR3 DNA is TGTGCCAGCAGCTTTTCGACAGGCCTCGAAGCTTTCTTT. This sequence joins TRBV7-2 and TRBJ1-1, with TRBD1 as a possible D gene (6 bases). In germline, CDR1 is SGHTA, CDR2 FQGNSA. The CDR3 runs 13 residues. V was trimmed by 3 bases and J by 8 bases, leaving 13 bases between them.

This chain joins TRBV19 and TRBJ2-2, with D tentatively TRBD1 (6 bases). There are 14 residues in the CDR3. With 1 base removed from V and 7 bases from J, the gap between germline ends came to 10 bases. Germline V CDR1 and CDR2: LNHDA, SQIVND (reference sequence). The CDR3 protein is CASSIVQGGGELFF. In DNA, the CDR3 is TGTGCCAGTAGTATAGTACAGGGTGGCGGGGAGCTGTTTTTT.

The chain couples TRBV9 to TRBJ2-3; D is perhaps TRBD2 (7 bases). The CDR3 totals 17 residues. Trimming cost V 3 bases and J 6 bases, with 23 bases left between them. In germline, CDR1 is SGDLS, CDR2 YYNGEE. CDR3 region: CASSEGLVGGASDTQYF. CDR3 nucleotides: TGTGCCAGCAGCGAGGGGTTAGTGGGGGGGGCGTCTGATACGCAGTATTTT.

On this clone itself: Other DNA sequences in this specimen translate into the identical CDR3. The chain joins TRBV3-1 (or the pseudogene TRBV3-2) to TRBJ2-7; 15 positions match TRBD2. The germline V gene encodes CDR1 LGHDT and CDR2 YNNKEL (reference sequence). V shed 0 bases, J shed 3 bases, and the junction held 24 bases outside the gene matches. The CDR3 has 24 amino acids. In DNA form, the CDR3 reads TGTGCCAGCAGCCAAGATCTAGGCAGGGGGCGGCCGGGACTAGCGGGGGGCCGAGTCTACGAGCAGTACTTC. It yields the protein CASSQDLGRGRPGLAGGRVYEQYF.

This clone has a handful of counts. CDR3 bases: TGTGCCAGCAGCCGATTCACACAGGGATTGAACACTGAAGCTTTCTTT. Translation: CASSRFTQGLNTEAFF. The chain is built from TRBV5-6 and TRBJ1-1; D is perhaps TRBD1 (6 bases). Germline-derived CDR1 and CDR2 are SGHDT and YYEEEE. CDR3 size: 16 residues. Trimming took off 4 bases at V and 0 bases at J, with 16 bases between the two ends.

V is TRBV11-2 and J is TRBJ2-2; D possibly corresponds to TRBD2 (8 bases). From germline, CDR1 is SGHAT and CDR2 FQNNGV. The CDR3 length is 19 residues. The ends were cut back, 1 base at V and 6 bases at J, with 24 bases in the middle. As DNA, the CDR3 is TGTGCCAGCAGCTTAGTCGGTAGCGGGAAACGAACAGGGGCCGGGGAGCTGTTTTTT. Translating it yields CASSLVGSGKRTGAGELFF.

This clone was picked up one time. The gene calls are TRBV7-8 and TRBJ2-7; D is perhaps TRBD1 (5 bases). CDR3 length: 15 residues. The germline V gene has CDR1 SGHVS and CDR2 FQNEAQ. V was shortened by 2 bases and J by 0 bases, with 11 bases between the two germline ends. The CDR3 protein is CASSLWGRVSYEQYF. In DNA form, the CDR3 reads TGTGCCAGCAGCTTATGGGGCCGAGTCTCCTACGAGCAGTACTTC.

Only one count was recorded for this clone. The genes are TRBV15 and TRBJ2-5; 8 bases are shared with TRBD2. CDR3 length: 17 amino acids. V lost 1 base, J lost 1 base, and 8 bases stayed unmatched. CDR1 and CDR2 from the germline V gene are LNHNV and YYDKDF (reference sequence). The CDR3 sequence: CATSRGGTSGLQETQYF. The DNA for the CDR3 is TGTGCCACCAGCAGAGGAGGTACTAGCGGCCTCCAAGAGACCCAGTACTTC.

The V gene is TRBV7-3, the J gene TRBJ2-1; D not certain. Germline values: CDR1 SGHTA, CDR2 FQGTGA. Trimming cost V 2 bases and J 9 bases, with 8 bases left between them. This CDR3 has 12 amino acids. The CDR3 nucleotides read TGTGCCAGCAGCTTACTAGGTGGTGAGCAGTTCTTC. Protein sequence: CASSLLGGEQFF.

The chain employs TRBV11-3 and TRBJ1-2, with D maybe TRBD1 (6 bases). The CDR3 length is 12 residues. The V end was cut by 0 bases, the J end by 10 bases, with 9 bases between. Germline CDR1 SGHNT, CDR2 YENEEA. The CDR3 DNA reads TGTGCCAGCAGCTTAGATCGGACAGACTACACCTTC. It specifies CASSLDRTDYTF. The full variable domain, its missing parts supplied by reference TRBV11-3 and TRBJ1-2, is EAGVVQSPRYKIIEKKQPVAFWCNPISGHNTLYWYLQNLGQGPELLIRYENEEAVDDSQLPKDRFSAERLKGVDSTLKIQPAELGDSAVYLCASSLDRTDYTFGSGTRLTVV.

This chain joins TRBV11-3 and TRBJ2-1, with 8 bases identical to TRBD2. The germline V gene encodes CDR1 SGHNT and CDR2 YENEEA. The CDR3 spans 19 residues. The J segment lost 1 base and the V segment lost 1 base, leaving 12 bases of the junction unmatched. CDR3 nucleotide sequence: TGTGCCAGCAGCTTAGGGTACCGACTTAGCGGGATGTCCTACAATGAGCAGTTCTTC. This codes for CASSLGYRLSGMSYNEQFF.

The genes are TRBV6-6 and TRBJ1-3, with 7 bases matching TRBD1. Germline-derived CDR1 and CDR2 are MNHNY and SVGAGI (reference sequence). CDR3 size: 17 residues. Unmatched junction bases numbered 14, after V lost 5 bases and J lost 4 bases. CDR3 DNA: TGTGCCAGCAGTCTATACCCTGACAGGGCTACCGGAAACACCATATATTTT. Translation gives CASSLYPDRATGNTIYF.

The chain carries TRBV4-1 and TRBJ1-1; 10 nucleotides align to TRBD1. The CDR3 has 17 residues. Germline assignment: CDR1 MGHRA and CDR2 YSYEKL. V dropped 2 bases and J dropped 2; count of bases not matched to a gene: 8. DNA for the CDR3: TGCGCCAGCAGCCAATCGGGGGACAGGGGACCTAACACTGAAGCTTTCTTT. It encodes CASSQSGDRGPNTEAFF.

The chain is built from TRBV5-6 and TRBJ1-1; D gene ambiguous. V lost 0 bases and J lost 1, with 4 bases in between. The CDR3 spans 13 residues. Germline V gene lookup returns CDR1 SGHDT and CDR2 YYEEEE. CDR3 bases: TGTGCCAGCAGCTTGGACTGGAACACTGAAGCTTTCTTT. Its protein product is CASSLDWNTEAFF.

This chain links TRBV5-6 with TRBJ1-1, with 11 bases fitting TRBD1. The CDR3 length is 15 residues. V dropped 4 bases and J dropped 3; count of bases not matched to a gene: 5. Germline V gene lookup returns CDR1 SGHDT and CDR2 YYEEEE. CDR3 sequence reads: CASSPDRGQHTEAFF. The CDR3 DNA reads as TGTGCCAGCAGCCCGGACAGGGGGCAACACACTGAAGCTTTCTTT.

The CDR3 reads CAISEPSKTGGRETQYF. CDR3 nucleotides: TGTGCCATCAGTGAGCCTTCGAAGACAGGGGGACGAGAGACCCAGTACTTC. V gene TRBV10-3 combines with J gene TRBJ2-5; 9 bases agree with TRBD1. This CDR3 is built from 17 residues. The trim removed 2 bases at V and 4 bases at J, leaving 11 bases unmatched. CDR1 and CDR2 (germline): ENHRY, SYGVKD.

This rearrangement joins TRBV4-3 to TRBJ2-6, with D tentatively TRBD2 (6 bases). The CDR3 has 19 residues. Trimming shortened V by 1 base and J by 0 bases, and 16 bases separated the two germline ends. Per germline, CDR1 LGHNA and CDR2 YSLEER. For the CDR3, the DNA is TGCGCCAGCAGCCAAGCCCCGTGGAGGGACCTCTCTGGGGCCAACGTCCTGACTTTC. It translates to CASSQAPWRDLSGANVLTF.

The chain uses TRBV19 and TRBJ2-7; 7 nucleotides line up with TRBD2. Trimming at V came to 6 bases and at J to 0 bases, leaving 5 bases not matched to a gene. The CDR3 runs 14 residues. The germline gives CDR1 LNHDA, CDR2 SQIVND (reference sequence). The CDR3 here is CASSLWTSSYEQYF. In nucleotides, the CDR3 is TGTGCCAGTAGCCTCTGGACTAGCTCCTACGAGCAGTACTTC.

The rearrangement joins TRBV10-3 to TRBJ2-1; TRBD2 matches at 9 bases. This CDR3 region has 16 residues. Germline values: CDR1 ENHRY, CDR2 SYGVKD. With 7 bases clipped from V and 4 bases from J, the junction kept 11 bases outside the gene matches. The CDR3 reads CAITEIAGAGYNEQFF. CDR3 DNA: TGTGCCATCACCGAAATAGCGGGAGCGGGTTACAATGAGCAGTTCTTC.

Concerning this clone: A junction end diverges from the germline sequence, so it may reflect a read error. V and J are TRBV14 and TRBJ2-3, with 7 bases that match TRBD1. Germline V gene sequence: CDR1 SGHDN, CDR2 FVKESK. This CDR3 comprises 12 residues. CDR3 region: CASSQDTGTAVF. The CDR3 DNA sequence: TGTGCCAGCAGCCAAGATACGGGGACAGCGGTTTTT.

The chain carries TRBV6-6 and TRBJ1-6, with TRBD1 identical over 7 bases. The CDR3 is 14 residues long. The J segment lost 10 bases and the V segment lost 4 bases, leaving 7 bases of the junction unmatched. The germline V gene encodes CDR1 MNHNY and CDR2 SVGAGI (reference sequence). CDR3 protein: CASSWDSSSSPLHF. The CDR3 DNA sequence: TGTGCCAGCAGTTGGGACAGTAGTTCCTCACCCCTCCACTTT.

This clone was detected a few times. The V and J genes are TRBV24-1 and TRBJ2-7; weak D call: TRBD1 (7 bases). Germline values: CDR1 KGHDR, CDR2 SFDVKD. The length of the CDR3 is 15 residues. Deletions cut 5 bases from V and 5 bases from J, with 18 bases between. The CDR3 region is CATSAFGQGGHEQYF. In DNA form, the CDR3 reads TGTGCCACCAGTGCGTTCGGTCAGGGGGGCCACGAGCAGTACTTC.

In regard to this clone: At the DNA level, this CDR3 is encoded by other sequences in the same sample as well. The chain uses TRBV19 and TRBJ1-1; D gene unclear. Germline V gene sequence: CDR1 LNHDA, CDR2 SQIVND (reference sequence). V was pared by 3 bases and J by 1 base, with 6 bases between. The length of the CDR3 is 13 residues. In nucleotides, the CDR3 is TGTGCCAGTAGTATTAGTGGGAACACTGAAGCTTTCTTT. Its protein product is CASSISGNTEAFF.

V and J are TRBV2 and TRBJ2-2; 7 nucleotides match TRBD1. The CDR3 covers 13 residues. The V segment lost 7 bases and the J segment 6 bases; nucleotides outside the gene matches: 5. CDR1 is SNHLY and CDR2 is FYNNEI in the germline V gene. The CDR3 sequence: CASKRQGSGELFF. The CDR3 nucleotides read TGTGCCAGCAAGCGACAGGGTTCCGGGGAGCTGTTTTTT.

This clone was found once. V is TRBV4-3 and J is TRBJ1-4, with TRBD1 as a possible D gene (6 bases). The ends were cut back, 1 base at V and 7 bases at J, with 13 bases in the middle. Germline V gene lookup returns CDR1 LGHNA and CDR2 YSLEER. CDR3 length: 15 amino acids. The CDR3 region has the DNA TGCGCCAGCAGCCAAGTTCAGGGGACGCCTGAAAAACTGTTTTTT. As protein: CASSQVQGTPEKLFF.

J is TRBJ1-2 and V is TRBV27, with 7 bases aligning to TRBD1. The germline gives CDR1 MNHEY, CDR2 SMNVEV (reference sequence). Trimming took 7 bases from V and 8 from J; bases not matched to a gene: 10. The length of the CDR3 is 13 residues. The CDR3 sequence is CASTGLTGSGYTF. The CDR3 nucleotides are TGTGCCAGCACCGGACTGACAGGGTCCGGCTACACCTTC.